What follows is one T cell receptor (beta chain) and its context. Which antigen it targets is not known. No clone much larger than this one lies a single base away; base qualities are absent. The High Capacity cDNA Reverse Transcription Kit was used to reverse transcribe all of the isolated RNA, meaning that expressed TCRB transcripts were what got sequenced. Deep immunoSEQ sequencing was performed on naive, central memory and regulatory T cell samples, with an average of approximately 3.9 million total reads per sample. After sorted cells were lysed in RLT buffer, RNA was extracted with DNase-treated RNeasy Micro or Mini kits, with the choice depending on cell number. To prevent cross-contamination, every cell subset was processed on its own, while patient and healthy donor samples were processed together. Using the immunoSEQ multiplex PCR, TCRB sequences were amplified from cDNA into 87-bp fragments spanning the CDR3 region. Sequencing of the amplicons was done on the Illumina HiSeq platform. The paper's processing steps were these. PCR bias was corrected computationally using synthetic template baselines, and reads within Hamming distance 2 were collapsed, with unmergeable singletons discarded. Reads were aligned to IMGT to assign V, D and J genes, CDR3 length, and insertions or deletions at six rearrangement sites. Within each subset, clonotype counts were normalized to sorted cell number, and only after that were true diversity and Gini coefficients computed with the tcR R package. The overlap coefficient, calculated on TCRB nucleotide sequences, was used to measure repertoire sharing. Out-of-frame TCRB sequences from naive cells were analyzed as a proxy for the pre-selection repertoire. In its TCRdb copy, this immuneACCESS table keeps in-frame sequences only and misses some clones. Where compared with another copy, unresolved V genes explain less than half of these, and the others have no known cause. From that table come the V and J calls and clone size; the DNA was used to work out D and trimming. A total of around 500,000 clones appear in this sample, 10% to 12% of them only once. Less than 0.06% of the sample comes from the top ten.

A single peripheral blood draw of around 0.11 L on average was collected from each donor into heparinised tubes. Naive, central memory, regulatory and stem cell-like memory CD4+ T cells were sorted on a BD FACSAria II using a panel including CD45RO, CCR7, CD25, CD127, CD95 and CD27. A purity above 95% was achieved for all sorted populations. Right away, PBMCs were isolated by Lymphoprep density gradient centrifugation and were stained directly, with no culture step. So that batch effects would be minimized, each experiment stained and sorted samples in pairs, pairing one healthy donor with one patient. The entry originates in a study of beta chain features in type 1 diabetes (dated by TCRdb to 2017 to 2018). Regarding the study in general: Mean age, gender distribution, total cell number and subset yield were not different between patients and healthy donors. A total of roughly 100 million sorted cells were examined across all samples, and a strong correlation was observed between cell number per subset and RNA yield. The study compared the TCRB repertoires of sorted circulating CD4+ T cell subsets in recently diagnosed type 1 diabetes patients with those in matched healthy donors. Whereas all 28 donors provided naive and central memory subsets, regulatory and stem cell-like memory subsets were isolated from just 8 patients and about eight healthy donors.

The investigation overall reported the following: A moderate but significant shortening of TCRB CDR3 length was observed in type 1 diabetes patients in all four CD4+ subsets. Naive, central memory and regulatory TCRB repertoires appeared more similar among patients than among healthy donors. HLA sub-analyses involved small numbers of individuals, so any influence of HLA type on TCRB rearrangement remained unresolved. At VDJ recombination sites, type 1 diabetes patients had fewer insertions and more deleted nucleotides, which implies abnormalities in thymic rearrangement. Shorter templates might have been favored by PCR, but patient and control samples were amplified and corrected together, so both groups would have been affected equally by any skew. Because cDNA was sequenced instead of genomic DNA, activated cells with high expression could be over-represented, although the groups did not differ in activation or CD3 levels.

V gives up 1 base and J gives up 4 bases, and the segment between their germline ends measures 14 bases. The germline V gene provides CDR1 LGHNA and CDR2 YSLEER. Its CDR3 holds 15 amino acids, cysteine through phenylalanine. The only DNA kept is the CDR3, 45 bases in frame from the first base. The material sequenced was naive CD4+ T cells from blood. The cell subset or site label, read with the paper, signifies: true naive CD4+ T cells. The sequence joins TRBV4-3 to TRBJ2-7; the D gene is perhaps TRBD1 or TRBD2, each of them matching over 6 bases. The TCR sequence derives from a woman aged 18-30 years in good health. The CDR3 region: CASSQGTGTGYEQYF. The base sequence is TGCGCCAGCAGCCAAGGAACAGGGACTGGGTACGAGCAGTACTTC.